Included here is one T cell receptor (beta chain) sequence, with context. Its antigen remains unidentified. No quality values exist for individual bases; no much larger clone is one base distant. The same CDR3 arises from other DNA sequences in this sample as well. Donors were healthy HIV-negative adults with no recently reported acute infections or vaccinations. Only Caucasian adults living in Nashville, Tennessee, USA were represented among the donors. CD4+ T cells were enriched by magnetic negative selection, after which naive cells were positively selected on CD45RA and the negative fraction was taken as the memory subset. Blood was collected by leukapheresis, and PBMCs were isolated by Ficoll-Histopaque density gradient centrifugation and then cryopreserved in liquid nitrogen vapor phase. Analytical flow cytometry was used to check the purity and quantity of each magnetically sorted T cell population. Each sorted fraction had its genomic DNA isolated and then quantified by UV absorbance on a Nanodrop 2000c.

Using the deep immunoSEQ assay, multiplex PCR amplified TCR CDR3 regions from genomic DNA. Extracted genomic DNA from each cell subset was spread evenly across all wells of several immunoSEQ 96-well plates, with each plate serving as a replicate. For sorted subsets, around 200 ng genomic DNA, equal to 25,000 to 35,000 T cell genomes, was loaded into each replicate PCR. The purified libraries were quantified using a Qubit 3.0 fluorometer, sized with a Bioanalyzer 2100, and then quantified again using the KAPA Library Quantification kit. Each immunoSEQ 96-well plate was sequenced on its own single-read 150-cycle Illumina NextSeq 550 flow cell. The study's processing was this. Because the immunoSEQ output held only junctional sequences and lacked quality scores, the filtering could not match the filtering applied to full-length reads. To assign V/J genes and CDR3, sequences were annotated against IMGT germline references using PyIR, a Python wrapper for IgBLAST v1.9. Reads were filtered out if the reads had weak V/J assignments (E-value above 1e-6), no CDR3, stop codons, out-of-frame junctions, or ambiguous translated residues. V3J clonotypes were defined by identical inferred V gene, J gene, and CDR3 amino acid sequence. Percentage overlap between repertoires was computed as shared unique clonotypes divided by the size of the smaller repertoire. Repertoire richness was assessed with RTK rarefaction, the Chao1 estimator, and Recon v2.1 estimates of unobserved clonotypes. OLGA was used to compute generation probabilities for all TCRbeta clonotypes that the gDNA method yielded from several donors. The clones in this table, taken by TCRdb from immuneACCESS, are in-frame only. Not every clone is retained; where verified, under half of the shortfall comes from an unresolved V gene, and the cause of the rest is unknown. V and J calls and clone size are those listed in that table; D and trimming were worked out from the DNA. This sample lists over 1.5 million clones; 95% to 99% were detected once. 0.4% to 0.55% of the sample is held by the ten biggest clonotypes.

The germline V gene yields SGHRS for CDR1 and YFSETQ for CDR2. V loses 0 bases of germline sequence and J loses 5 bases, and the interval between the two ends is 11 bases. The CDR3 holds 14 amino acids from the cysteine to the phenylalanine. The retained sequence is limited to the CDR3, 42 bases, with the frame set at the first base. The data belong to a study of shared clonotypes between healthy human individuals (dated by TCRdb to about 2020). In terms of the full investigation: The cohort included a few men and a couple of women between 18 and 49 years of age. Blood TCR repertoires of five healthy adults were deeply sequenced to estimate repertoire size and the extent of clonotype sharing between individuals. Per donor, leukapheresis produced somewhere between about 0.85 and 9.5 billion PBMCs. Libraries were prepared and TCR repertoires were sequenced by different laboratories using diverse techniques, in order to increase sequencing depth and limit assay-specific biases. For each donor, CD4 naive and CD4 memory were each run on three plates, CD8 naive on two plates, and CD8 memory on one plate.

Study-wide conclusions, independent of this receptor: Sharing across a few donors was observed for 5% to 6.5% of naive CD4, 3.5% of naive CD8, 2% to 2.5% of memory CD4, and roughly 0.4% of memory CD8 clonotypes. Larger estimated clonotype richness was generally found for naive subsets than for memory subsets. Pairwise subsampling led to the expectation that sequencing depth would affect the degree of clonotype sharing among donors. Because the study included a small number of donors, the genetic and exposure-history diversity represented was limited. Clonotypes shared by all four sorted-subset donors showed higher generation probabilities than non-shared clonotypes. Rarefaction of sorted-subset datasets indicated incomplete sequencing despite the large sequencing depth. Sampling was restricted to blood, and TCR repertoires in tissues likely differ from the TCR repertoires found in blood.

The source of this sequence is a man aged 25 to 40 in good health. Recombination joined TRBV5-1 with TRBJ2-5; the D gene is perhaps TRBD2, from 5 matching bases. The sample taken for sequencing was naive CD4+ T cells sorted from blood. The sample's cell subset or site, from its label and the paper: CD45RA+ positively selected. For the CDR3, the sequence is CASSLARGKETQYF. At the DNA level, the sequence is TGCGCCAGCAGCTTGGCCAGAGGGAAGGAGACCCAGTACTTC.